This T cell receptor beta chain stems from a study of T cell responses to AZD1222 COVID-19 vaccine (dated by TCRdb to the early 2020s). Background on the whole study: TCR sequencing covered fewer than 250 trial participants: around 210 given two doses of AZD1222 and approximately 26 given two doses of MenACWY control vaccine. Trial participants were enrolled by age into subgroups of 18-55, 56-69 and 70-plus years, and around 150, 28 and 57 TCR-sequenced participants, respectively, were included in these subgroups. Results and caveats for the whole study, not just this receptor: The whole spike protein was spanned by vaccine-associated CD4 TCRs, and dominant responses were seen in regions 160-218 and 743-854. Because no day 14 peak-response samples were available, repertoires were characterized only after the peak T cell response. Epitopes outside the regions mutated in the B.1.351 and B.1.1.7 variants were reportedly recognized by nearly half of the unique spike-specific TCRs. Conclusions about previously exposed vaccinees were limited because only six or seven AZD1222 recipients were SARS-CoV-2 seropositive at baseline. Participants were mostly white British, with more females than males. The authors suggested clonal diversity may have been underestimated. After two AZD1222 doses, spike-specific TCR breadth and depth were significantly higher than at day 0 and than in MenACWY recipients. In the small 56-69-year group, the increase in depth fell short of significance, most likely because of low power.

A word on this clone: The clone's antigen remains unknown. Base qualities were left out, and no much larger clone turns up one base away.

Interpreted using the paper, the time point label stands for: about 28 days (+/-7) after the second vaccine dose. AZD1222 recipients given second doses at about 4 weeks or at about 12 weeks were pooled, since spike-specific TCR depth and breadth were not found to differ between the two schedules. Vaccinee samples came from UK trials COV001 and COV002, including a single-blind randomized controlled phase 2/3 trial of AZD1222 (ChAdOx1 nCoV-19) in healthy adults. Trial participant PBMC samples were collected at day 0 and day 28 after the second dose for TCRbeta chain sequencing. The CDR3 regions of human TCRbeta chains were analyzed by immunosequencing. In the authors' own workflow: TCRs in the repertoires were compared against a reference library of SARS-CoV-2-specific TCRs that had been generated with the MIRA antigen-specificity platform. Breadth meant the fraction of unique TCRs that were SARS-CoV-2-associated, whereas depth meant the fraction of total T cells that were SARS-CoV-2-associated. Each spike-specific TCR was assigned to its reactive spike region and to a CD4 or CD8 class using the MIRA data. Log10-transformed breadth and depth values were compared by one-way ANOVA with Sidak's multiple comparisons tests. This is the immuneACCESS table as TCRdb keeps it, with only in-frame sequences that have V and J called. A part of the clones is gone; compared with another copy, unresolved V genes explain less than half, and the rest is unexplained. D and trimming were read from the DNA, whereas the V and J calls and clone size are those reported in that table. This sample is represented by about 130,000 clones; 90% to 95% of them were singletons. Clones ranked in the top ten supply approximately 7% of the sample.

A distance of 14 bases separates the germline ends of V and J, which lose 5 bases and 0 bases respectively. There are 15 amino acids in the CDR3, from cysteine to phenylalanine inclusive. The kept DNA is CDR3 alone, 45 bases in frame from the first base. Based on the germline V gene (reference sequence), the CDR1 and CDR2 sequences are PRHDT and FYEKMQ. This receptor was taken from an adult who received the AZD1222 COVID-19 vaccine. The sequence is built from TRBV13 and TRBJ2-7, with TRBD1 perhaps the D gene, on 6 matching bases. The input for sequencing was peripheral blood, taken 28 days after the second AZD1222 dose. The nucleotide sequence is TGTGCCAGCAGCCCGCCCGACAGGAGCTCCTACGAGCAGTACTTC. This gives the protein CASSPPDRSSYEQYF.